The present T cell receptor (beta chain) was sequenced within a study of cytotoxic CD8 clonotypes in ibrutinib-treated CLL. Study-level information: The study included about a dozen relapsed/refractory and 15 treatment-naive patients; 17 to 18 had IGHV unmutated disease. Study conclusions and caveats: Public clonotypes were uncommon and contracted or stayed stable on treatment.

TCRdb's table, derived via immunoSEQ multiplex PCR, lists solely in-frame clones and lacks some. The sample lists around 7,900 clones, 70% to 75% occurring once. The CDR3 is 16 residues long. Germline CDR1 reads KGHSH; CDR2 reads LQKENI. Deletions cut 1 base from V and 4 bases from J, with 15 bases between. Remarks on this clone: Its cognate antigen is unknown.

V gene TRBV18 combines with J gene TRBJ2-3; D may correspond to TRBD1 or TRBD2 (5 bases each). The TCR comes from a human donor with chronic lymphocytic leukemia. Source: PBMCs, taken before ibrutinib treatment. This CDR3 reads CASSPHWGSGADTQYF. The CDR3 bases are TGTGCCAGCTCACCACACTGGGGGTCGGGCGCAGATACGCAGTATTTT. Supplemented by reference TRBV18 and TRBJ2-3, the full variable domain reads NAGVMQNPRHLVRRRGQEARLRCSPMKGHSHVYWYRQLPEEGLKFMVYLQKENIIDESGMPKERFSAEFPKEGPSILRIQQVVRGDSAAYFCASSPHWGSGADTQYFGPGTRLTVL.